The present entry profiles one TCR beta chain with its context. Its antigen remains unidentified. Sequencing was performed with immunoSEQ multiplex PCR; in TCRdb, only in-frame clones are kept and a portion is missing. In the table there are 400,000 or so clones, about 97% of which are singletons. This entry is derived from a study of shared clonotypes between healthy human individuals. Background on the study: Researchers assigned three CD4 naive, three CD4 memory, two CD8 naive and one CD8 memory plate to each donor. Study-level results: Sorted-subset sequencing was shown by rarefaction to be incomplete despite large depth. Having only a few donors restricted how much genetic and exposure-history diversity was captured.

Looked up from germline, CDR1 is SGHRS and CDR2 is YFSETQ. The CDR3 is made up of 15 amino acids. Trimming removed 0 bases from V and 4 bases from J, with 10 bases in between. This clonotype originated in a man aged 25 to 45 in good health. What was sequenced was memory CD8+ T cells sorted from blood. The subset: CD45RO+ cells pooled with CCR7-negative TemRA cells. The chain links TRBV5-1 to TRBJ2-2; D may be TRBD2 (6 bases). The CDR3 is CASSLGGLRTGELFF. The CDR3 bases are TGCGCCAGCAGCTTGGGGGGACTTCGCACCGGGGAGCTGTTTTTT.